A single sample gave rise to the 24 T cell receptor beta chains below, sequenced in a study of cytomegalovirus exposure and HLA in healthy donors. The PCR contained 60 Vbeta and 13 Jbeta primers. Sequencing was performed with immunoSEQ multiplex PCR; in TCRdb, only in-frame clones are kept and a portion is missing. Of approximately 53,000 clones listed, roughly 76% are singletons. Material for sequencing was PBMCs. The receptors here all came from a woman aged 40 to 50 in good health and CMV-seropositive.

This clone was seen only once. V and J are TRBV5-1 and TRBJ2-7; the D is unclear. V was trimmed by 2 bases and J by 6 bases, leaving 12 bases between them. Germline loops: CDR1 SGHRS, CDR2 YFSETQ. CDR3 size: 13 residues. CDR3 coding DNA: TGCGCCAGCAGCTTCGGTACCAGAGGCGAGCAGTACTTC. Protein: CASSFGTRGEQYF.

The rearrangement uses TRBV11-2 and TRBJ1-2, with no clear D. The CDR3 has 15 amino acids. V was pared by 1 base and J by 0 bases, with 9 bases between. Germline-derived CDR1 and CDR2 are SGHAT and FQNNGV. The CDR3, as DNA: TGTGCCAGCAGCTTAGGGGCGACACCTAACTATGGCTACACCTTC. It codes for CASSLGATPNYGYTF.

V and J are TRBV27 and TRBJ1-1; no reliable D call. The CDR3 extends over 13 amino acids. Germline CDR1 and CDR2: MNHEY and SMNVEV (reference sequence). Between the trimmed V and J ends, which lost 8 bases and 0 bases, there was a span of 10 bases. CDR3 loop: CASRVLMNTEAFF. Written as DNA, the CDR3 is TGTGCCAGCCGAGTGCTCATGAACACTGAAGCTTTCTTT.

The chain uses TRBV2 and TRBJ1-5, with 7 bases aligning to TRBD1. Germline CDR1 is SNHLY and CDR2 is FYNNEI. V lost 1 base, J lost 4 bases, and 4 bases stayed unmatched. The CDR3 consists of 15 residues. CDR3 coding DNA: TGTGCCAGCAGTGAAGGGCCAGGGGGTAATCAGCCCCAGCATTTT. It codes for CASSEGPGGNQPQHF.

The DNA of the CDR3 is TGTGCCACCTCGGCGGGGGCTAGGCAGTACTTC. This translates into CATSAGARQYF. The chain joins TRBV19 to TRBJ2-7; D might be TRBD2 (7 bases). Between the trimmed V and J ends, which lost 10 bases and 9 bases, there was a span of 16 bases. CDR1 and CDR2 from the germline V gene are LNHDA and SQIVND (reference sequence). The CDR3 runs to 11 residues.

V and J are TRBV4-2 and TRBJ1-2; 9 bases match TRBD1. Germline loops: CDR1 LGHNA, CDR2 YNFKEQ. Trimming at V came to 5 bases and at J to 2 bases, leaving 12 bases not matched to a gene. There are 17 residues in the CDR3. The CDR3 reads CASSSTWTGVANYGYTF. CDR3 DNA sequence: TGTGCCAGCAGCTCCACCTGGACAGGGGTGGCGAACTATGGCTACACCTTC.

This sequence joins TRBV19 and TRBJ1-6; 8 bases agree with TRBD1. Germline trimming cut 6 bases from V and 9 bases from J; bases unmatched to any gene: 10. The CDR3 is 15 amino acids. Germline V CDR1 and CDR2: LNHDA, SQIVND (reference sequence). This CDR3 reads CASRPGQAWGSPLHF. The CDR3 DNA reads TGTGCCAGTAGGCCGGGACAGGCGTGGGGTTCACCCCTCCACTTT.

V and J are TRBV30 and TRBJ2-4; TRBD1 matches 8 bases. Germline V gives CDR1 GTSNPN, CDR2 SVGIG (reference sequence). CDR3 size: 11 residues. V lost 0 bases, J lost 13 bases, and 2 bases stayed unmatched. CDR3 sequence: CAWSVGQGQYF. The CDR3 DNA reads as TGTGCCTGGAGTGTAGGACAGGGACAGTACTTC.

This chain uses TRBV27 with TRBJ1-2; maybe TRBD1 (6 bases). The CDR3 extends over 14 amino acids. The germline V gene encodes CDR1 MNHEY and CDR2 SMNVEV (reference sequence). The V and J ends lost 6 bases and 7 bases respectively, with 18 bases between them. CDR3 amino acids: CASRVAGEKGGYTF. In DNA, the CDR3 is TGTGCCAGCAGGGTGGCAGGGGAGAAAGGTGGCTACACCTTC.

This clone was seen a few times. V and J are TRBV15 and TRBJ2-1, with 11 bases that match TRBD2. V shed 1 base and J 6 bases; nucleotides not matched to a gene: 2. The CDR3 has 15 amino acids. CDR1 LNHNV and CDR2 YYDKDF come from the germline V gene (reference sequence). The CDR3 loop reads CATSRVSGGANEQFF. CDR3 sequence (DNA): TGTGCCACCAGCAGAGTTAGCGGGGGGGCCAATGAGCAGTTCTTC.

The rearrangement links TRBV5-1 to TRBJ1-4, with TRBD1 identical over 7 bases. V dropped 0 bases and J dropped 7; count of bases not matched to a gene: 9. The CDR3 extends over 16 amino acids. CDR1 and CDR2 (germline): SGHRS, YFSETQ. The CDR3 coding sequence is TGCGCCAGCAGCTTGGCCGAGAATAGGGGGCCTGAAAAACTGTTTTTT. This translates into CASSLAENRGPEKLFF.

V and J are TRBV4-2 and TRBJ2-2, with D possibly being TRBD1 (5 bases). Per germline, CDR1 LGHNA and CDR2 YNFKEQ. The CDR3 loop spans 12 amino acids. V was pared by 3 bases and J by 6 bases, with 5 bases between. Written as DNA, the CDR3 is TGTGCCAGCAGCCAGGGGCCCGGGGAGCTGTTTTTT. As protein: CASSQGPGELFF.

J is TRBJ2-2 and V is TRBV9, with TRBD2 matching over 7 bases. This CDR3 is built from 17 residues. Trimming took 7 bases from V and 0 from J; bases not matched to a gene: 12. The germline V gene has CDR1 SGDLS and CDR2 YYNGEE. The CDR3 DNA follows: TGTGCCAGCGGGAGGGTGGAGCGGGGAGCGAACACCGGGGAGCTGTTTTTT. Translated, it gives CASGRVERGANTGELFF.

V and J are TRBV30 and TRBJ2-7; possibly TRBD1 for D (6 bases). CDR1 is GTSNPN, CDR2 SVGIG, per germline (reference sequence). The V gene lost 3 bases and the J gene lost 0 bases, with 15 bases spanning the gap. The CDR3 consists of 15 residues. This CDR3 is CAWSVGGLGSYEQYF. In nucleotides, the CDR3 is TGTGCCTGGAGCGTTGGGGGCTTAGGCTCCTACGAGCAGTACTTC.

For the CDR3, the DNA is TGTGCCAGCAGCCCGGGACAGGGGCCCTACAATGAGCAGTTCTTC. The encoded protein is CASSPGQGPYNEQFF. The V gene is TRBV7-9, the J gene TRBJ2-1; 10 nucleotides line up with TRBD1. V trimming: 5 bases; J trimming: 2 bases; junction bases outside the gene matches: 3. The germline V gene has CDR1 SEHNR and CDR2 FQNEAQ (reference sequence). CDR3 length: 15 residues.

The chain joins TRBV4-3 to TRBJ2-1; D unclear. From germline, CDR1 is LGHNA and CDR2 YSLEER. The CDR3 runs to 15 residues. V was shortened by 0 bases and J by 6 bases, with 12 bases between the two germline ends. Here the CDR3 reads CASSQDSLPTNEQFF. CDR3 nucleotides: TGCGCCAGCAGCCAAGATTCCCTACCCACCAATGAGCAGTTCTTC.

This clone has a single count. The rearrangement uses TRBV9 and TRBJ2-2; D remains ambiguous. The CDR3 runs to 11 residues. The ends were cut back, 0 bases at V and 8 bases at J, with 2 bases in the middle. The germline V gene encodes CDR1 SGDLS and CDR2 YYNGEE. CDR3 sequence reads: CASSVAGELFF. Here the CDR3 DNA reads TGTGCCAGCAGCGTAGCTGGGGAGCTGTTTTTT.

The chain has TRBV5-6 and TRBJ2-5; TRBD1 matches 10 bases. Losses at the gene ends were 8 bases for V and 6 bases for J; bases not matched to a gene: 4. Germline V gene lookup returns CDR1 SGHDT and CDR2 YYEEEE. The length of the CDR3 is 12 residues. This CDR3 reads CASRGQGKTQYF. As DNA, the CDR3 is TGTGCCAGTCGGGGACAGGGGAAGACCCAGTACTTC.

The rearrangement joins TRBV14 to TRBJ2-5; the D gene is possibly TRBD1 (5 bases). Between the trimmed V and J ends, which lost 1 base and 1 base, there was a span of 10 bases. Germline values: CDR1 SGHDN, CDR2 FVKESK. This CDR3 has 15 amino acids. CDR3 amino acids: CASSQVRGGQETQYF. The CDR3 DNA reads TGTGCCAGCAGCCAAGTTAGGGGCGGCCAAGAGACCCAGTACTTC.

The table lists this clone with a few counts. The chain is built from TRBV7-9 and TRBJ1-6; D may be TRBD1 (5 bases). The V gene lost 3 bases and the J gene lost 7 bases, with 10 bases spanning the gap. This CDR3 comprises 14 residues. Germline V lookup: CDR1 SEHNR, CDR2 FQNEAQ (reference sequence). The CDR3 here is CASSFDSENSPLHF. For the CDR3, the DNA is TGTGCCAGCAGCTTCGACAGCGAGAATTCACCCCTCCACTTT.

The chain couples TRBV5-1 to TRBJ1-6; D gene unclear. Germline V CDR1 and CDR2: SGHRS, YFSETQ. This CDR3 is built from 12 residues. Between the trimmed V and J ends, which lost 4 bases and 11 bases, there was a span of 10 bases. CDR3 sequence reads: CASSPGGPPLHF. Here the CDR3 DNA reads TGCGCCAGCAGCCCCGGAGGTCCACCCCTCCACTTT.

The V and J genes are TRBV10-3 and TRBJ2-7; no clear D. The V end lost 0 bases, the J end lost 1 base, and 7 bases lay between the germline ends. There are 14 residues in the CDR3. CDR1 and CDR2 from the germline V gene are ENHRY and SYGVKD. CDR3 sequence reads: CAISESGTSYEQYF. CDR3 in DNA: TGTGCCATCAGTGAGTCGGGCACGTCCTACGAGCAGTACTTC.

This chain links TRBV10-3 with TRBJ1-5; D possibly corresponds to TRBD1 (5 bases). Germline CDR1 ENHRY, CDR2 SYGVKD. The CDR3 sequence is 15 residues long. The V end was cut by 10 bases, the J end by 0 bases, with 16 bases between. CDR3 sequence: CATRPDSNSNQPQHF. For the CDR3, the DNA is TGTGCCACCCGACCTGACAGTAATAGCAATCAGCCCCAGCATTTT.

This clone was recorded only once. J is TRBJ2-3 and V is TRBV4-2, with D tentatively TRBD1 (5 bases). Trimming removed 1 base at V and 3 bases at J, with 11 bases between. The germline CDR1 and CDR2 sequences are LGHNA and YNFKEQ. This CDR3 is built from 15 residues. In DNA form, the CDR3 reads TGTGCCAGCAGCCAAGCCTCTCAGGGTACAGATACGCAGTATTTT. Protein: CASSQASQGTDTQYF.